The clone carrying this TCR beta chain was seen more than once but under ten times. Its antigen is unidentified. These data originate in a study of T cell repertoires in cytomegalovirus infection. Overall study: CMV infection together with matching HLA type was indicated by public TCR beta signatures.

TCRdb used MiXCR to reprocess the reads, holding one entry per CDR3 protein. Here the sample spans about 450,000 distinct CDR3 sequences, approximately 31% being singletons. Per the germline V gene, CDR1 is SGHVS and CDR2 is FNYEAQ. The CDR3 spans 14 residues. V was pared by 5 bases and J by 5 bases, with 16 bases between. Study results and limitations: HLA-C-restricted CMV clonotypes gave the most frequent clonotype in two of eight donors. Identification of carriers of CMV plus the relevant HLA was achieved through cumulative public TCR beta family frequency.

Sample: PBMCs. This chain links TRBV7-6 with TRBJ2-7; tentative D call: TRBD1 (5 bases). The sequence was obtained from a human donor in good health (CMV status not recorded). Some clones in this sample may be carry-over from other donors' samples. The CDR3 region has the DNA TGTGCCAGCAGCCCCTGGCAGGGAACCCACGAGCAGTACTTC. Translation: CASSPWQGTHEQYF.